Shown below are 6 T cell receptor beta chains from a single sample sequenced in a study of T cell responses to AZD1222 COVID-19 vaccine. TCRdb's table, derived via immunoSEQ multiplex PCR, lists solely in-frame clones and lacks some. The top ten hold roughly 12% of the sample, which has about 82,000 clones, 80% to 90% seen once. The specimen was peripheral blood, collected 28 days after the second AZD1222 dose. The receptors were gathered from an adult who received the AZD1222 COVID-19 vaccine.

This chain joins TRBV24-1 and TRBJ2-7; 12 bases map to TRBD2. The junction had 5 bases not matched to a gene; V was cut back by 5 bases and J by 1 base. The CDR3 extends over 16 amino acids. Germline CDR1 reads KGHDR; CDR2 reads SFDVKD. The CDR3 here is CATSVRLAGVSYEQYV. CDR3 nucleotide sequence: TGTGCCACCAGTGTGAGACTAGCGGGGGTATCCTACGAGCAGTACGTC.

This clone is categorized as medium-sized. Other DNA variants within this sample encode the same CDR3. The chain recombines TRBV7-2 with TRBJ2-7; D remains ambiguous. This CDR3 has 14 amino acids. Trimming took 1 base from V and 2 from J, leaving 9 bases between them. Germline lookup yields CDR1 SGHTA and CDR2 FQGNSA. The CDR3 DNA is TGTGCCAGCAGCTTAGGCCTGTCAGCCTACGAGCAGTACTTC. It codes for CASSLGLSAYEQYF.

This chain joins TRBV19 and TRBJ1-2; D perhaps matches TRBD1 (5 bases). The germline V gene encodes CDR1 LNHDA and CDR2 SQIVND (reference sequence). The CDR3 spans 14 residues. With 10 bases removed from V and 4 bases from J, the gap between germline ends came to 19 bases. CDR3 loop: CATRLGVEGYGYTF. As DNA, the CDR3 is TGTGCCACTCGTTTGGGGGTAGAGGGCTATGGCTACACCTTC.

The rearrangement uses TRBV6-2 or TRBV6-3 and TRBJ1-2; D remains ambiguous. CDR1 MNHEY and CDR2 SVGEGT come from the germline V gene. The CDR3 has 15 residues. The V end lost 0 bases, the J end lost 2 bases, and 10 bases lay between the germline ends. CDR3 nucleotides: TGTGCCAGCAGTTACTCCCGGGCTGTAAACTATGGCTACACCTTC. Its translation: CASSYSRAVNYGYTF.

V is TRBV28 and J is TRBJ1-1, with TRBD1 matching over 8 bases. The junction had 14 bases not matched to a gene; V was cut back by 4 bases and J by 1 base. The germline V gene encodes CDR1 MDHEN and CDR2 SYDVKM. The length of the CDR3 is 18 residues. As DNA, the CDR3 is TGTGCCAGCAGTTCATCCCGGACAGGGCAGATCGGGAACACTGAAGCTTTCTTT. This encodes CASSSSRTGQIGNTEAFF.

The CDR3 DNA reads TGCAGTGCTAGTCCTGACAGGAGCACTGAAGCTTTCTTT. Its translation is CSASPDRSTEAFF. The chain employs TRBV20-1 and TRBJ1-1; TRBD1 might be the D (6 bases). The CDR3 is made up of 13 amino acids. Germline V gene lookup returns CDR1 DFQATT and CDR2 SNEGSKA (reference sequence). V lost 3 bases and J lost 4, with 12 bases in between.